This T cell receptor (beta chain) was captured in a study of control samples from healthy donors and cancer patients. Data came from immunoSEQ multiplex PCR; TCRdb stores just in-frame clones and leaves some out. Of about 180,000 clones in the sample, 91% were seen once. Per germline, CDR1 SGHRS and CDR2 YFSETQ. The germline V and J ends were trimmed by 4 bases and 0 bases, with 14 bases remaining between them. The CDR3 contains 16 residues. This TCR was sampled from a woman aged 40 to 55 in good health. Source material: blood. V gene TRBV5-1 combines with J gene TRBJ2-1; D is perhaps TRBD2 (6 bases). CDR3 DNA: TGCGCCAGCAGCCCTGAGGCCGGGAGCTCCTACAATGAGCAGTTCTTC. The encoded protein is CASSPEAGSSYNEQFF.